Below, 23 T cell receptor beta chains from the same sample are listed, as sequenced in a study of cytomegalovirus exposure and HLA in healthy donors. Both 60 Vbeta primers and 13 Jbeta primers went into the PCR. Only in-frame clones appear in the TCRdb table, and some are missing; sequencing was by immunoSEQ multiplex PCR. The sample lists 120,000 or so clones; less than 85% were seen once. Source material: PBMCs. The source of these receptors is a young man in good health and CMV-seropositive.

The DNA for the CDR3 is TGTGCCAGCAGCGTGGGACAGGGGGACTATAACTATGGCTACACCTTC. Amino acids: CASSVGQGDYNYGYTF. The V call is TRBV7-9, the J call TRBJ1-2, with 11 positions matching TRBD1. This CDR3 spans 16 amino acids. Trimming at V came to 5 bases and at J to 1 base, leaving 6 bases not matched to a gene. Germline V gene sequence: CDR1 SEHNR, CDR2 FQNEAQ (reference sequence).

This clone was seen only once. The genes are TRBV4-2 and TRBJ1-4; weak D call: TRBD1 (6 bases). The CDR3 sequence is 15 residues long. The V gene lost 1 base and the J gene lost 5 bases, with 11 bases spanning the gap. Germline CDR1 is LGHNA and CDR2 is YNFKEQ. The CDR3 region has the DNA TGTGCCAGCAGCCAAGTTAGTCAGGGGAATGAAAAACTGTTTTTT. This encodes CASSQVSQGNEKLFF.

The CDR3 coding sequence is TGTGCCAGCAGTTTAAACGGCCTAGGGGAGCCCCAGCATTTT. This encodes CASSLNGLGEPQHF. The chain joins TRBV27 to TRBJ1-5; perhaps TRBD1 as D (5 bases). V gave up 2 bases and J gave up 8 bases, with 13 bases separating them. The CDR3 loop spans 14 amino acids. Germline CDR1 reads MNHEY; CDR2 reads SMNVEV (reference sequence).

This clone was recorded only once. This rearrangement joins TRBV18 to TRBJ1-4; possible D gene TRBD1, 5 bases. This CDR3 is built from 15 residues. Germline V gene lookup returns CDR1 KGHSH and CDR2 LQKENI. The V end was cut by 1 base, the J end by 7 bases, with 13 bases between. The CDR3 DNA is TGTGCCAGCTCACCACGGACAACCGCCGGTGAAAAACTGTTTTTT. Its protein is CASSPRTTAGEKLFF.

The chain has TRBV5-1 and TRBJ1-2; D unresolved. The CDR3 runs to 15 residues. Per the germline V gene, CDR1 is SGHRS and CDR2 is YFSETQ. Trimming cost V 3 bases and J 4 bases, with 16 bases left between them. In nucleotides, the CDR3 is TGCGCCAGCAGCTCGGCATCAGGATTTGGCTATGGCTACACCTTC. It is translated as CASSSASGFGYGYTF.

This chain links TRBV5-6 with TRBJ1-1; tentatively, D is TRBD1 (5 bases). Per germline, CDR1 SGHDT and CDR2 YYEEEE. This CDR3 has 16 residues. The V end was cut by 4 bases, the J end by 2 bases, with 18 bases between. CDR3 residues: CASSLEGVWGNTEAFF. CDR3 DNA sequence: TGTGCCAGCAGCCTTGAAGGGGTTTGGGGCAACACTGAAGCTTTCTTT.

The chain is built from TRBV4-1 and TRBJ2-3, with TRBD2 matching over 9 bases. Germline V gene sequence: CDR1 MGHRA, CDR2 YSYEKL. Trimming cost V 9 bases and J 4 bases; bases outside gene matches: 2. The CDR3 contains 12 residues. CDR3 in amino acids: CASSGSADTQYF. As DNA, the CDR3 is TGCGCCAGTAGCGGGAGCGCAGATACGCAGTATTTT.

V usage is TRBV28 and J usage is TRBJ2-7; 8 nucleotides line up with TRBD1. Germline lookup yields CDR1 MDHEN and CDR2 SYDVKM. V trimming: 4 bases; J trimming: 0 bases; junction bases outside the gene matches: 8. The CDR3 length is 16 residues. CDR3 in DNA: TGTGCCAGCAGTTCGAGGACAGGGAAAAGCTCCTACGAGCAGTACTTC. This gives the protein CASSSRTGKSSYEQYF.

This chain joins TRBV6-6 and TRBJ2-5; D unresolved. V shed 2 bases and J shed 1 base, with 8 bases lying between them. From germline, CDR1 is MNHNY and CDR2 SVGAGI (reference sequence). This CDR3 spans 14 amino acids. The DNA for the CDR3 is TGTGCCAGCAGTTACCTCGACACCCAAGAGACCCAGTACTTC. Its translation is CASSYLDTQETQYF.

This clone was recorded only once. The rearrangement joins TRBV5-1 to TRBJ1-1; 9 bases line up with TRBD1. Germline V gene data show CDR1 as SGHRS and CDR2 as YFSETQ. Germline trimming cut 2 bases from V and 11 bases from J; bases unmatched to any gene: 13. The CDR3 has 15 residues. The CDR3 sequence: CASSLRTGGSGEAFF. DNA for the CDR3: TGCGCCAGCAGCTTACGCACAGGGGGCTCCGGGGAGGCTTTCTTT.

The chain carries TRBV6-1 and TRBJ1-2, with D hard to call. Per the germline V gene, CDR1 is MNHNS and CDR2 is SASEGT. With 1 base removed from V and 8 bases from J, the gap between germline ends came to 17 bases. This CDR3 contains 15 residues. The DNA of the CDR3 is TGTGCCAGCAGTGAAGGGTTCAAGGTCGGGAGGGGCTACACCTTC. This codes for CASSEGFKVGRGYTF.

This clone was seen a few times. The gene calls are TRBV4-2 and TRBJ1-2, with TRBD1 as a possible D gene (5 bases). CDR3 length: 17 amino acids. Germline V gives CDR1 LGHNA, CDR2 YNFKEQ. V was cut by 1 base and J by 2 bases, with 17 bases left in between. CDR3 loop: CASSQVLLLGGNYGYTF. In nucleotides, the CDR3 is TGTGCCAGCAGCCAAGTCCTTTTACTCGGGGGGAACTATGGCTACACCTTC.

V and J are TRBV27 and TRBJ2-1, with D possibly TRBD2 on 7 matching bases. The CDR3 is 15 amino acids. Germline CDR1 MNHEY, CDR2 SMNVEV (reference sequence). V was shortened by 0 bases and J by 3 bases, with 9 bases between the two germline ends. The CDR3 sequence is CASSLSRGGYNEQFF. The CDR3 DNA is TGTGCCAGCAGTTTATCAAGGGGGGGCTACAATGAGCAGTTCTTC.

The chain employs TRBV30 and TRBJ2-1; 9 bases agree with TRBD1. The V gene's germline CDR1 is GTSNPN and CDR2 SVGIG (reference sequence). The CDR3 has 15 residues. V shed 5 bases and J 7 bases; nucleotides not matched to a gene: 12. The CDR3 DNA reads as TGTGCCTGGGCGGCCGGGACAGGGTCGAAGAATGAGCAGTTCTTC. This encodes CAWAAGTGSKNEQFF.

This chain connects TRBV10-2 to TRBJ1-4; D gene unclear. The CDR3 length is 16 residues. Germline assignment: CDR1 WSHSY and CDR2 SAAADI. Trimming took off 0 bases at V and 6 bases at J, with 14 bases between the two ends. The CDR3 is CASSESLGRADEKLFF. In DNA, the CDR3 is TGCGCCAGCAGTGAGTCCCTCGGGAGGGCCGATGAAAAACTGTTTTTT.

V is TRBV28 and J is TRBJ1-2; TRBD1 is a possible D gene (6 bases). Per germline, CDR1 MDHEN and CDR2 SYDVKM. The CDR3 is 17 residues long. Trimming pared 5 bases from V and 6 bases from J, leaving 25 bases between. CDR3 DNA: TGTGCCAGCAGTCCCTTGTGGACCGCCGGCAGGGGTAATGGCTACACCTTC. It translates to CASSPLWTAGRGNGYTF.

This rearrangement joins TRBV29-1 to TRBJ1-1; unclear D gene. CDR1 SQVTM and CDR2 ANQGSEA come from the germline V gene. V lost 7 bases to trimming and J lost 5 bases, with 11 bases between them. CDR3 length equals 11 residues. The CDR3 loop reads CSAGEQTEAFF. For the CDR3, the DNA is TGCAGCGCTGGGGAGCAGACTGAAGCTTTCTTT.

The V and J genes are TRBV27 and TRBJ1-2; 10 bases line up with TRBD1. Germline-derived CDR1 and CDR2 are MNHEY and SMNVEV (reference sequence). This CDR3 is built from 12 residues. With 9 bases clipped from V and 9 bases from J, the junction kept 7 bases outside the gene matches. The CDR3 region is CASRDRGSSYTF. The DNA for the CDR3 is TGTGCCAGTCGGGACAGGGGCTCAAGCTACACCTTC.

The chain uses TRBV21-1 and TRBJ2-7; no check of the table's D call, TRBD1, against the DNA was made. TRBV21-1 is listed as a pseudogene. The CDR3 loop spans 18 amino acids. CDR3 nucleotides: TGTGCCAGCACCCTCCGGGACAGTAGTGACCTTCCTCCCTACGAGCAGTACTTC. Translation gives CASTLRDSSDLPPYEQYF.

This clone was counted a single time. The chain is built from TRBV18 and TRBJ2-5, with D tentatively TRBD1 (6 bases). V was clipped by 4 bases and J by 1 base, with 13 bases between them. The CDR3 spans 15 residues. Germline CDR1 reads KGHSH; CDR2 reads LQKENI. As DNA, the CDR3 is TGTGCCAGCTCACTCTTACAGGGATCCCAAGAGACCCAGTACTTC. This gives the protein CASSLLQGSQETQYF.

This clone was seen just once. The CDR3 sequence is CASSAGQPLYGYTF. The CDR3 coding sequence is TGTGCCAGCAGCGCCGGACAGCCTTTATATGGCTACACCTTC. This chain connects TRBV5-6 to TRBJ1-2, with D possibly TRBD1 on 6 matching bases. The V gene's germline CDR1 is SGHDT and CDR2 YYEEEE. With 4 bases removed from V and 5 bases from J, the gap between germline ends came to 15 bases. This CDR3 has 14 amino acids.

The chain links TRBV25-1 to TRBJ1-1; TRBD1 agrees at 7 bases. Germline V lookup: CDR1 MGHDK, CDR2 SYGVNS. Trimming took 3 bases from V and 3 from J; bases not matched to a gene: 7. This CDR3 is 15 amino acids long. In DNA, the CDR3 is TGTGCCAGCAGTGAGCGGACAGGTTTGGACACTGAAGCTTTCTTT. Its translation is CASSERTGLDTEAFF. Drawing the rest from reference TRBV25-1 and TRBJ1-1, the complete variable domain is EADIYQTPRYLVIGTGKKITLECSQTMGHDKMYWYQQDPGMELHLIHYSYGVNSTEKGDLSSESTVSRIRTEHFPLTLESARPSHTSQYLCASSERTGLDTEAFFGQGTRLTVV.

CDR3 DNA sequence: TGTGCCAGCAGTCCGGACAGGACCTCCAATCAGCCCCAGCATTTT. It translates to CASSPDRTSNQPQHF. V is TRBV6-5 and J is TRBJ1-5; 7 positions agree with TRBD1. The CDR3 covers 15 residues. V lost 5 bases, J lost 3 bases, and 7 bases stayed unmatched. Germline V gene sequence: CDR1 MNHEY, CDR2 SVGAGI.